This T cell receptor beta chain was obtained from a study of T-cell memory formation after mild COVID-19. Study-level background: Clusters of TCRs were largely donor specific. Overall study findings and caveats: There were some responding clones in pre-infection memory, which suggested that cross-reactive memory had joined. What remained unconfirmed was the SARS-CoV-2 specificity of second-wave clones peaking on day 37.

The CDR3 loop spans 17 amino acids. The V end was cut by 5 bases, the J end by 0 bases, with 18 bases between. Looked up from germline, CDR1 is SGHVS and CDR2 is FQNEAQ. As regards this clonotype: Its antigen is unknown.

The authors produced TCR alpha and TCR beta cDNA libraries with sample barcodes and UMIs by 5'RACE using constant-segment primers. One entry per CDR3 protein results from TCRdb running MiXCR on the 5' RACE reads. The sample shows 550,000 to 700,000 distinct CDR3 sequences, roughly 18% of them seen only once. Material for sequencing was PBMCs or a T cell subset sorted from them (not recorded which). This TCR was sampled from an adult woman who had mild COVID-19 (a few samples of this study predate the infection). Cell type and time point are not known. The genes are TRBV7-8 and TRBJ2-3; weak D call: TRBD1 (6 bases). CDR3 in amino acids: CASSIATGTRSTDTQYF. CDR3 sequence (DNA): TGTGCCAGCAGCATTGCGACCGGGACACGAAGCACAGATACGCAGTATTTT. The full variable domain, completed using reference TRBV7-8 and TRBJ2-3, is GAGVSQSPRYKVAKRGQDVALRCDPISGHVSLFWYQQALGQGPEFLTYFQNEAQLDKSGLPSDRFFAERPEGSVSTLKIQRTQQEDSAVYLCASSIATGTRSTDTQYFGPGTRLTVL.